The clone carrying this T cell receptor beta chain was observed a few times. Produced via immunoSEQ multiplex PCR; TCRdb's table is partial and in-frame only. The sample yields 60,000 to 85,000 clones, more than 70% seen once. This entry belongs to a study of blood T cell repertoires in COVID-19. Study information: Italy, Spain and the United States were the sources of the convalescent and acute COVID-19 samples. The cDNA or gDNA used as material had been derived from T cells, B-cell-depleted T cells, or PBMCs.

This receptor was taken from a woman in her sixties with acute or convalescent COVID-19. The sample was peripheral blood.

CDR3 DNA sequence: TGTGCCAGCAGCTCCGGGACAGGGGCCGAGATTAGCTATGGCTACACCTTC. The encoded protein is CASSSGTGAEISYGYTF. The rearrangement uses TRBV7-2 and TRBJ1-2, with 10 bases lining up with TRBD1. V shed 4 bases, J shed 4 bases, and the junction held 12 bases outside the gene matches. The germline CDR1 and CDR2 sequences are SGHTA and FQGNSA. The CDR3 covers 17 residues.